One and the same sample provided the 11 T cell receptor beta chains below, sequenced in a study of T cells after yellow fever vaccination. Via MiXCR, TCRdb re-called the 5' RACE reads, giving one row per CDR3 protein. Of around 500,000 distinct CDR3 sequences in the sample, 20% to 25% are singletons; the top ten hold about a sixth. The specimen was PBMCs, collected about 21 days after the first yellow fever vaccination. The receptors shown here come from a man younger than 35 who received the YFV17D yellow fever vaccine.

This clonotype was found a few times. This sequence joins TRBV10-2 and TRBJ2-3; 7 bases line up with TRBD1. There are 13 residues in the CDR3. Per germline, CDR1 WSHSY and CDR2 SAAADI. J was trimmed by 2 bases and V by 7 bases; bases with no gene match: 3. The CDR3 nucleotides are TGCGCCAGCACTACAGGGGACACAGATACGCAGTATTTT. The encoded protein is CASTTGDTDTQYF.

CDR3 bases: TGTGCCAGCAGTGAAACCGTACTGGGAACGGAACTGTTTTTT. Its translation: CASSETVLGTELFF. The genes are TRBV25-1 and TRBJ1-4, with D unclear. The V and J ends lost 2 bases and 12 bases respectively, with 16 bases between them. Germline V CDR1 and CDR2: MGHDK, SYGVNS. The CDR3 totals 14 residues. Combining the CDR3 with reference TRBV25-1 and TRBJ1-4 gives the whole variable domain EADIYQTPRYLVIGTGKKITLECSQTMGHDKMYWYQQDPGMELHLIHYSYGVNSTEKGDLSSESTVSRIRTEHFPLTLESARPSHTSQYLCASSETVLGTELFFGSGTQLSVL.

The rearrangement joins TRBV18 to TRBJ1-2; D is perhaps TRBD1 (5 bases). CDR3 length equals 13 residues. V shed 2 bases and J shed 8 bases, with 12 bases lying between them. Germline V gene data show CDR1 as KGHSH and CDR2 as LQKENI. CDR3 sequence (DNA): TGTGCCAGCTCACCATCGGGACTGAAGGGCTACACCTTC. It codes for CASSPSGLKGYTF.

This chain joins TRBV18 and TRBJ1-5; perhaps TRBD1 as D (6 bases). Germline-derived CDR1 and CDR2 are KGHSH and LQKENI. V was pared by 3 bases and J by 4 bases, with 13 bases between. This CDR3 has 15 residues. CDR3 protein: CASSPKTGWNQPQHF. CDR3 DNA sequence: TGTGCCAGCTCACCTAAAACAGGGTGGAATCAGCCCCAGCATTTT.

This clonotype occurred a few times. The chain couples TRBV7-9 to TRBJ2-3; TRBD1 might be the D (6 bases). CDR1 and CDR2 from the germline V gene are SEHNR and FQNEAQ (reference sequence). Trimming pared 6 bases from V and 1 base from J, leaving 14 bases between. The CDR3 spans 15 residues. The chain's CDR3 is CASSSSDRRTDTQYF. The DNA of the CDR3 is TGTGCCAGCAGTTCCTCTGACAGGCGCACAGATACGCAGTATTTT.

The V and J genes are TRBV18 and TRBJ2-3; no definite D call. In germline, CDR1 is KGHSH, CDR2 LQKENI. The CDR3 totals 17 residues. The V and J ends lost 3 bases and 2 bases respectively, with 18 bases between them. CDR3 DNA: TGTGCCAGCTCACCGCCCGGTCAGCTGTTTTCCACAGATACGCAGTATTTT. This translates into CASSPPGQLFSTDTQYF.

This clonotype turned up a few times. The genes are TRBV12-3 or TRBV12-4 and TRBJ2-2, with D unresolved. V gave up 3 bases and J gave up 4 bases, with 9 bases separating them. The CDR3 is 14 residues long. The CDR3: CASSFNGFTGELFF. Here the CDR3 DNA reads TGTGCCAGCAGTTTTAACGGATTCACCGGGGAGCTGTTTTTT.

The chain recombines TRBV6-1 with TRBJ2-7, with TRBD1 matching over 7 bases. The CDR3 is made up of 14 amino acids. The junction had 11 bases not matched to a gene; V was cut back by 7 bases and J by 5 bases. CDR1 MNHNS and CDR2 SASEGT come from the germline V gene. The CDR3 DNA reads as TGTGCCAGCAAAATGGACAGGCGGCGCCACGAGCAGTACTTC. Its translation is CASKMDRRRHEQYF.

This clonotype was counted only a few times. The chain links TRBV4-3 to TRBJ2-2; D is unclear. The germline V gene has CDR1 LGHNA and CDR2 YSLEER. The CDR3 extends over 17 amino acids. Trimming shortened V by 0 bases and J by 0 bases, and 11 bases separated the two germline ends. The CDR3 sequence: CASSQDGTVANTGELFF. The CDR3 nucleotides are TGCGCCAGCAGCCAAGATGGAACAGTCGCGAACACCGGGGAGCTGTTTTTT.

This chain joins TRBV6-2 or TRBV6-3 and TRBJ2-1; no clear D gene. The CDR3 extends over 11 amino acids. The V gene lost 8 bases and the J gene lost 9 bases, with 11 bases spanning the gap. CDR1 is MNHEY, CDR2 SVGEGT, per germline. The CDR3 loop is CASLSYGEQFF. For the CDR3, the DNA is TGTGCCAGCCTCTCTTACGGTGAGCAGTTCTTC.

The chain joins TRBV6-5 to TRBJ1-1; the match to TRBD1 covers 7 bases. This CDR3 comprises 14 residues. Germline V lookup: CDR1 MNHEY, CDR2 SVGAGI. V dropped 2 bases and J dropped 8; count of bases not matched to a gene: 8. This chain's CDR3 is CASSYTGVFGEAFF. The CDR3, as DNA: TGTGCCAGCAGTTACACAGGGGTATTTGGGGAAGCTTTCTTT.